Listed below are T cell receptor beta chains from one sample, sequenced in a study of patients and donors after allogeneic stem cell transplantation. Each CDR3 protein gets one entry after TCRdb re-called the RT-PCR reads with MiXCR. The data show roughly 960,000 distinct CDR3 sequences, over 15% seen once. The sequencing input was blood, either unsorted or a sorted T cell fraction (not recorded which). The receptor set was obtained from a human donor who was either an allogeneic HSCT recipient or a stem cell or donor lymphocyte infusion donor (not recorded which). It is not recorded whose cells these are; they may come from a transplant donor. CDR3s include the opening cysteine and the closing phenylalanine or tryptophan. The order of the fields is V gene, clone size, J gene, CDR3 protein. Clone size, where shown, is once, few, many, or a class for clones that have expanded.

TRBV6-2/TRBV6-3	NA	TRBJ2-3	CASSWDRTSTDTQYF
TRBV20-1	NA	TRBJ2-5	CSAKDEAETQYF
TRBV4-1	NA	TRBJ2-5	CASSQAYPREAETQYF
TRBV12-3/TRBV12-4	NA	TRBJ2-3	CASIPRDRGSDTQYF
TRBV24-1	many	TRBJ2-2	CATSEAGTGRTGELFF
TRBV5-1	few	TRBJ1-1	CASSELLNTEAFF
TRBV7-7	NA	TRBJ2-1	CASSLDVAGVNNEQFF
TRBV7-6	NA	TRBJ1-2	CASSLTDRGVYGYTF
TRBV12-3/TRBV12-4	NA	TRBJ2-7	CASSPGTVGAEQYF
TRBV28	few	TRBJ2-7	CASSTGQPYEQYF
TRBV12-3/TRBV12-4	many	TRBJ1-2	CASSPKGSTSNYGYTF
TRBV5-1	NA	TRBJ2-5	CASGTSGGQETQYF
TRBV7-3	NA	TRBJ2-3	CASSQRRGDTDTQYF
TRBV12-3/TRBV12-4	many	TRBJ1-4	CASSLTTEKLFF
TRBV6-1	few	TRBJ1-2	CASSEAVRSSYGYTF
TRBV20-1	NA	TRBJ2-7	CSALDRGLYEQYF
TRBV6-6	NA	TRBJ2-3	CASRIGGTQYF
TRBV5-1	few	TRBJ2-1	CASSPKREYYNEQFF
TRBV11-3	NA	TRBJ2-1	CASSLDHQGNEQFF
TRBV7-2	NA	TRBJ2-7	CASSNPLASAYEQYF
TRBV12-3/TRBV12-4	few	TRBJ2-3	CASSPRGSNSQYF
TRBV5-1	many	TRBJ2-1	CASSVGGRENEQFF
TRBV4-2	NA	TRBJ2-7	CASSLRTGEYEQYF
TRBV4-1	once	TRBJ1-3	CASSQGISGNTIYF
TRBV5-1	few	TRBJ2-3	CASRTGGQDTQYF
TRBV7-9	NA	TRBJ2-5	CASGRQGQETQYF
TRBV30	NA	TRBJ1-6	CAWRDRGSPLHF
TRBV12-3/TRBV12-4	few	TRBJ2-2	CASSSGSMYGELFF